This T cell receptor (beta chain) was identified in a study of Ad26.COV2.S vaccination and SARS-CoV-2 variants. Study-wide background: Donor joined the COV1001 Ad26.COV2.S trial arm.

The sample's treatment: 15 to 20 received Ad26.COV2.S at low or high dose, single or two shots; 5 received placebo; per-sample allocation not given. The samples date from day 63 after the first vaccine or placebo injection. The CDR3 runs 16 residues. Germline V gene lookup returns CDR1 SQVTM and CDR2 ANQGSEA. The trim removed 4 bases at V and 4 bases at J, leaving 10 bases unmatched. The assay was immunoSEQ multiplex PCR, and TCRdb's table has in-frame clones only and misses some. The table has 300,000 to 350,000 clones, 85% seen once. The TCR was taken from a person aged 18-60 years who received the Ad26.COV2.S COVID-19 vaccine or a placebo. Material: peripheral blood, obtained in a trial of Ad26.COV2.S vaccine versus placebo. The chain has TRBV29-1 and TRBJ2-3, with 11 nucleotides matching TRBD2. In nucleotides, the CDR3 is TGCAGCGTTGGGGATCTAGCGGGGGGTCGGTCAGATACGCAGTATTTT. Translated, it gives CSVGDLAGGRSDTQYF.